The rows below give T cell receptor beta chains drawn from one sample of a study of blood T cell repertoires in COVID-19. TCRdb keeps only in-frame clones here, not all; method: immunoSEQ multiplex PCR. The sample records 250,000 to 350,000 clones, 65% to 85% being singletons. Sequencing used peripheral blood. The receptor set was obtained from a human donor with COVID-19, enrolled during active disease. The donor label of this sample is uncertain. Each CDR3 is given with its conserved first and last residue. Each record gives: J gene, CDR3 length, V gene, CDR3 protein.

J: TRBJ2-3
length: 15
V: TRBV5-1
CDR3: CASSRSGGNADTQYF

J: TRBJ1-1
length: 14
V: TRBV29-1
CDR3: CSVESGFGVTEAFF

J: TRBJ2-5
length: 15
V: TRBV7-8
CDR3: CASSPRGSDKETQYF

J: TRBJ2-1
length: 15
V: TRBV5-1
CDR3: CASSLASGEYNEQFF

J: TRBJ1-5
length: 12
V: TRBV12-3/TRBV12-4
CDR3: CASRILNQPQHF

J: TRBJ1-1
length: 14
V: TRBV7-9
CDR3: CASSLGGLASEAFF

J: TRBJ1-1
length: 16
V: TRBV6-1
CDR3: CASSERGVWGNTEAFF

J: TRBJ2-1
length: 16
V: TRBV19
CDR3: CASSIHGTSVGNEQFF

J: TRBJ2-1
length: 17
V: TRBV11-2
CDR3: CASSSSRSADSYNEQFF

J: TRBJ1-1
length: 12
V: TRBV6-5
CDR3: CASSYAGREAFF

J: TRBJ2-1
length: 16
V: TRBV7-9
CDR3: CASSFRTSSTDNEQFF

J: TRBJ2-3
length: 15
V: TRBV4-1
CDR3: CASSQVSGRTDTQYF

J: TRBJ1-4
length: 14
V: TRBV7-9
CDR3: CASSFGTENEKLFF

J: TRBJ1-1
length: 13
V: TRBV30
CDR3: CAWSGGRGSEAFF

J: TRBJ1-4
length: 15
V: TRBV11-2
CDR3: CASSALRGGNEKLFF

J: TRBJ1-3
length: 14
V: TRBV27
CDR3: CASSPEFSGNTIYF

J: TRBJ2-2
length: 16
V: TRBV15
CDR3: CATSTRGRVGAGELFF

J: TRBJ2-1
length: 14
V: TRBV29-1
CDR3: CSVVASGDNNEQFF

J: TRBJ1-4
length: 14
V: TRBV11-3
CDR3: CASSSGWYNEKLFF

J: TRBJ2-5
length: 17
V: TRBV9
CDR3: CASSAGLGPIIQETQYF

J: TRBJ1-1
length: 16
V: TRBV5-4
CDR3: CASSPEAGGPNTEAFF

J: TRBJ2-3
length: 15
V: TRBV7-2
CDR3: CASSLETRVTDTQYF

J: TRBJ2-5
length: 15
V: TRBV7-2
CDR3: CASSLVTGSQETQYF

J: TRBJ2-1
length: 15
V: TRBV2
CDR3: CASSPRTSGSDEQFF

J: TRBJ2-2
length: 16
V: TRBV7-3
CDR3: CASSPRFGADTGELFF

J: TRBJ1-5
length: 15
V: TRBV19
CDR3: CARLPGTKGNQPQHF

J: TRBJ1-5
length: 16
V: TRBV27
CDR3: CASSPNRGLGNQPQHF

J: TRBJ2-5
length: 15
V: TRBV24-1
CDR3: CATSEGDSSQETQYF